This T cell receptor (beta chain) is from a study of blood T cell repertoires in COVID-19. At the level of the study: The United States, Italy and Spain were the sources of the acute and convalescent COVID-19 samples. PBMCs, B-cell-depleted T cells, or T cells provided the cDNA or gDNA that made up the material.

Per the original data handling: Amplification of reference gene primers provided the estimated nucleated cell counts. Method: immunoSEQ multiplex PCR; TCRdb's copy keeps in-frame clones and lacks some. For V, J and clone size, that table is used; D and trimming come from the DNA. The sample yields over 100,000 clones, 70% to 80% seen once. Sequences were obtained from peripheral blood. The TCR comes from a man aged 55 to 70 with active or convalescent COVID-19.

The CDR3 nucleotides read TGTGCCAGCAGCCCCCCTAGCGGGAGAGTCGACGAGCAGTACTTC. It is translated as CASSPPSGRVDEQYF. The V gene is TRBV7-2, the J gene TRBJ2-7; 10 bases map to TRBD2. The CDR3 runs 15 residues. V trimming: 5 bases; J trimming: 5 bases; junction bases outside the gene matches: 9. Per germline, CDR1 SGHTA and CDR2 FQGNSA. The variable domain in full, with the rest retrieved from reference TRBV7-2 and TRBJ2-7, is GAGVSQSPSNKVTEKGKDVELRCDPISGHTALYWYRQSLGQGLEFLIYFQGNSAPDKSGLPSDRFSAERTGGSVSTLTIQRTQQEDSAVYLCASSPPSGRVDEQYFGPGTRLTVT.